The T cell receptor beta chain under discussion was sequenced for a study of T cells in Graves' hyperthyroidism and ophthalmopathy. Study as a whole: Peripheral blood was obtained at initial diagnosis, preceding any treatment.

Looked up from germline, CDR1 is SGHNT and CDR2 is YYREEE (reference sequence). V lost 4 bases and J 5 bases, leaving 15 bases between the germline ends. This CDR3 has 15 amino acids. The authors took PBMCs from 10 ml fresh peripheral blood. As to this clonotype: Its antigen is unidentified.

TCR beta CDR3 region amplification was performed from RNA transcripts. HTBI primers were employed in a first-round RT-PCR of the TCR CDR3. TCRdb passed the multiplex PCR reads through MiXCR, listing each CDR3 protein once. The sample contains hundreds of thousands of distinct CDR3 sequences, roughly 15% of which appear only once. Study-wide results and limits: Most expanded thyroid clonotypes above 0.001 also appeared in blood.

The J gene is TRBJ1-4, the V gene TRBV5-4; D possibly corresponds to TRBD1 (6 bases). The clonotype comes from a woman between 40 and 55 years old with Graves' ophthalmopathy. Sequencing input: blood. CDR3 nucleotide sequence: TGTGCCAGCAGCGAAGGGGGAATACAGAATGAAAAACTGTTTTTT. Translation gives CASSEGGIQNEKLFF.